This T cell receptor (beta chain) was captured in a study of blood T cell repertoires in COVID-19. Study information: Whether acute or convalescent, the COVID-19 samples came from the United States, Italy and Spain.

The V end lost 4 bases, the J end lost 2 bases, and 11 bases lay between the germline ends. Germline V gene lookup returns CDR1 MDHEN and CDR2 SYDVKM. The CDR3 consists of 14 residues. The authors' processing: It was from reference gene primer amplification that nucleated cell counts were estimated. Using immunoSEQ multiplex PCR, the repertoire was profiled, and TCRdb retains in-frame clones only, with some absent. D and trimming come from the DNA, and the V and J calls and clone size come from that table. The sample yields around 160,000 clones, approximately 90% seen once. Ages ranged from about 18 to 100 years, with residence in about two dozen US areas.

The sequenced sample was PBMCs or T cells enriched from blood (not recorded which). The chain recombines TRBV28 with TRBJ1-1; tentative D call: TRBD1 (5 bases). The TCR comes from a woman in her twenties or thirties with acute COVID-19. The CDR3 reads CASSSRVENTEAFF. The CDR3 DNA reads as TGTGCCAGCAGTTCCAGGGTTGAAAACACTGAAGCTTTCTTT.